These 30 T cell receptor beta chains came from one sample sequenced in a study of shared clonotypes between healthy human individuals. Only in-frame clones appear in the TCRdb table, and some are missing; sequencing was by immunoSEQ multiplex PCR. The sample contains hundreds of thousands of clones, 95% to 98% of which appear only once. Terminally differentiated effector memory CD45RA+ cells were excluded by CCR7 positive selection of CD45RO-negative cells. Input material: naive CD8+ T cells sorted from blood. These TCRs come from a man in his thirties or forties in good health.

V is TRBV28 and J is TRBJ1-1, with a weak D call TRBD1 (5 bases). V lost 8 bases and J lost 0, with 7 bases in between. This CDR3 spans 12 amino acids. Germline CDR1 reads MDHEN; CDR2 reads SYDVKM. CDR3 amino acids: CASDSMNTEAFF. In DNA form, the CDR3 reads TGTGCCAGCGACAGCATGAACACTGAAGCTTTCTTT.

The CDR3 is CASSPWDRERGETQYF. Here the CDR3 DNA reads TGTGCCAGCTCACCTTGGGACAGAGAAAGGGGAGAGACCCAGTACTTC. This rearrangement joins TRBV18 to TRBJ2-5, with TRBD1 matching over 7 bases. J lost 4 bases, V lost 3 bases, and 11 bases had no gene match. The germline V gene has CDR1 KGHSH and CDR2 LQKENI. The length of the CDR3 is 16 residues.

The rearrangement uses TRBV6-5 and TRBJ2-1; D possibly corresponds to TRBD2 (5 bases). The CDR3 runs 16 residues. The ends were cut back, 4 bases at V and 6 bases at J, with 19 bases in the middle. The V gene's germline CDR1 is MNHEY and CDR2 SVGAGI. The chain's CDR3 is CASSSPTRDSINEQFF. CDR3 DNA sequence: TGTGCCAGCAGTTCCCCAACCCGGGATTCCATCAATGAGCAGTTCTTC.

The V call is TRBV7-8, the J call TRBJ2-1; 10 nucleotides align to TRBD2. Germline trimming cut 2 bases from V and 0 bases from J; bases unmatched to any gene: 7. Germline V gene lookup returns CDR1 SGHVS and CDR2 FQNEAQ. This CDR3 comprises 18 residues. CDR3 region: CASSLWGSGRSSYNEQFF. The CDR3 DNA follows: TGTGCCAGCAGCTTATGGGGTAGCGGGAGGAGCTCCTACAATGAGCAGTTCTTC.

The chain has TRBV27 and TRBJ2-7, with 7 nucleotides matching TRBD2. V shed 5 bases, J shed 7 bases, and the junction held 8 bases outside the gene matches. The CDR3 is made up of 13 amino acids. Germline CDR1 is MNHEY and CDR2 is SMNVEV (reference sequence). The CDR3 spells CASSSFIGGEQYF. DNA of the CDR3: TGTGCCAGCAGTAGCTTTATCGGGGGGGAGCAGTACTTC.

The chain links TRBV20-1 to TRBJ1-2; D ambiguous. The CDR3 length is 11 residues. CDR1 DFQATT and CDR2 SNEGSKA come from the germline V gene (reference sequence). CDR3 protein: CSGRKGYGYTF. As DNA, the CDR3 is TGCAGCGGCAGGAAGGGCTATGGCTACACCTTC.

CDR3 amino acids: CASSPRDGTGGNEQFF. The DNA of the CDR3 is TGTGCCAGCAGCCCCCGTGATGGGACAGGGGGCAATGAGCAGTTCTTC. V is TRBV7-9 and J is TRBJ2-1; TRBD1 aligns across 11 bases. Trimming at V came to 5 bases and at J to 6 bases, leaving 9 bases not matched to a gene. Germline loops: CDR1 SEHNR, CDR2 FQNEAQ (reference sequence). The length of the CDR3 is 16 residues.

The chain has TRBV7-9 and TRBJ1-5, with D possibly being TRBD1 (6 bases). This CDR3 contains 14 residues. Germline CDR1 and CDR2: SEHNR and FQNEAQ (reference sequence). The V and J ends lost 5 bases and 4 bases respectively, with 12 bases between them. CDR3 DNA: TGTGCCAGCAGCCTACCAGGGGCAAATCAGCCCCAGCATTTT. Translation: CASSLPGANQPQHF.

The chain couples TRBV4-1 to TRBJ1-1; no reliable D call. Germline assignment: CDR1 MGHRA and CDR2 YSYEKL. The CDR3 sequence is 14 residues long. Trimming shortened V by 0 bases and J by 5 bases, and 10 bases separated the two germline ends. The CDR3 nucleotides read TGCGCCAGCAGCCAAGATGTCTTAGAAACTGAAGCTTTCTTT. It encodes CASSQDVLETEAFF.

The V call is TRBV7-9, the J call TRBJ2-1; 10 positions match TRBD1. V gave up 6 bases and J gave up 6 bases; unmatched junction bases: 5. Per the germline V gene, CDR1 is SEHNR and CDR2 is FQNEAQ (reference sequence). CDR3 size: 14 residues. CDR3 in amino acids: CASRRQGALNEQFF. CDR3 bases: TGTGCCAGCAGAAGACAGGGGGCTCTCAATGAGCAGTTCTTC.

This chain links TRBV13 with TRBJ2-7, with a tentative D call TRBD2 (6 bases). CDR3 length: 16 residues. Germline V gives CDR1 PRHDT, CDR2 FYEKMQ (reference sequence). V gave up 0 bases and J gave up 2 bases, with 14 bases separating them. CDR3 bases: TGTGCCAGCAGCTTAGGCCAGGACTATCCAACCTACGAGCAGTACTTC. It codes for CASSLGQDYPTYEQYF.

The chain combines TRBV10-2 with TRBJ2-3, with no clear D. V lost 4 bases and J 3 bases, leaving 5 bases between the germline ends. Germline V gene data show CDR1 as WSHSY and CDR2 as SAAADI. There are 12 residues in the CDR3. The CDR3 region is CASSGWTDTQYF. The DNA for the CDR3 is TGCGCCAGCAGTGGTTGGACAGATACGCAGTATTTT.

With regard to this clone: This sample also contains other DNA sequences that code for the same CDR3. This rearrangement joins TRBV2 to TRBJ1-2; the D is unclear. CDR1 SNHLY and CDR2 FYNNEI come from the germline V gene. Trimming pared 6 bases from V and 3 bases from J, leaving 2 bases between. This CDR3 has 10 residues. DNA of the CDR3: TGTGCCAGCAGGGACTATGGCTACACCTTC. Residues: CASRDYGYTF.

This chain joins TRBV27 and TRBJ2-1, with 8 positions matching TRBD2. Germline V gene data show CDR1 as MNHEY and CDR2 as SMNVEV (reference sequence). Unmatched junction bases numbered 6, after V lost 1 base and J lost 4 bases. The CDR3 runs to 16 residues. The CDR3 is CASSLYWTSSYNEQFF. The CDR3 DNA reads TGTGCCAGCAGTTTATACTGGACTAGCTCTTACAATGAGCAGTTCTTC.

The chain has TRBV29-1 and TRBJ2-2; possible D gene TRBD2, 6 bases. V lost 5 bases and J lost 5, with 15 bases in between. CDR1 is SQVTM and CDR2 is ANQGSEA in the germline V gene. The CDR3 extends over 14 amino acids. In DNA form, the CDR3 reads TGCAGCGTTCTGGACACGACTAGTACCGGGGAGCTGTTTTTT. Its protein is CSVLDTTSTGELFF.

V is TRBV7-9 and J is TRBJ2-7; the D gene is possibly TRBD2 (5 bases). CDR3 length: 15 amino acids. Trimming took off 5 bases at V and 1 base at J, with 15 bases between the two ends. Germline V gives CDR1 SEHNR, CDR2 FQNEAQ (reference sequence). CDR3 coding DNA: TGTGCCAGCAGCGCCCCCCGGTCGGGATCCTACGAGCAGTACTTC. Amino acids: CASSAPRSGSYEQYF.

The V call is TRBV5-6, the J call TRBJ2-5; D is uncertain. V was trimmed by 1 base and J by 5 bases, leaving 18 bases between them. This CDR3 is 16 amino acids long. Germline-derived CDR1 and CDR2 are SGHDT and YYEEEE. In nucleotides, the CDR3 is TGTGCCAGCAGCTTGAACCCTAACTTAAACTCGGAGACCCAGTACTTC. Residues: CASSLNPNLNSETQYF.

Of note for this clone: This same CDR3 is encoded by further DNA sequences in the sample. In DNA, the CDR3 is TGTGCCAGCAGCTTAGAGGCAGGACAAGAGACCCAGTACTTC. As protein: CASSLEAGQETQYF. The rearrangement uses TRBV7-6 and TRBJ2-5; D ambiguous. CDR3 length: 14 amino acids. The V gene's germline CDR1 is SGHVS and CDR2 FNYEAQ. V was trimmed by 1 base and J by 2 bases, leaving 8 bases between them.

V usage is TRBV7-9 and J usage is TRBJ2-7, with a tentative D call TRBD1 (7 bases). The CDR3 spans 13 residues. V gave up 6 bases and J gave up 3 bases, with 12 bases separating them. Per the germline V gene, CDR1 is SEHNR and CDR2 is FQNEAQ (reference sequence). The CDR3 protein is CASRAGQNYEQYF. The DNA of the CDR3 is TGTGCCAGCAGGGCGGGACAGAACTACGAGCAGTACTTC.

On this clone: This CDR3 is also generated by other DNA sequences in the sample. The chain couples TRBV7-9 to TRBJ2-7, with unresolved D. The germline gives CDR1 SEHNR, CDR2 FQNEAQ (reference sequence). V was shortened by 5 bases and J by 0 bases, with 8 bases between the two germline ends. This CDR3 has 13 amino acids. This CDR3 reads CASSPTLSYEQYF. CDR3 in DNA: TGTGCCAGCAGCCCGACTCTCTCCTACGAGCAGTACTTC.

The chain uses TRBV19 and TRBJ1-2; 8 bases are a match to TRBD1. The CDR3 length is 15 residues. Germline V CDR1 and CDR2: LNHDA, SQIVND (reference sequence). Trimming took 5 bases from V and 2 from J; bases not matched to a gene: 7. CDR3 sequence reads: CASSPGTGFNYGYTF. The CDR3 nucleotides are TGTGCCAGTAGTCCCGGGACAGGCTTCAACTATGGCTACACCTTC.

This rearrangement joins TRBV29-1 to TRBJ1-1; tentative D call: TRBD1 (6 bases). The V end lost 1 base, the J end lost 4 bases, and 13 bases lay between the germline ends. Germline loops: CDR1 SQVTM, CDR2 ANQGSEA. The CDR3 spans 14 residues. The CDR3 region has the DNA TGCAGCGTTGAAGTGGGGGGGCTCGGCACTGAAGCTTTCTTT. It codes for CSVEVGGLGTEAFF.

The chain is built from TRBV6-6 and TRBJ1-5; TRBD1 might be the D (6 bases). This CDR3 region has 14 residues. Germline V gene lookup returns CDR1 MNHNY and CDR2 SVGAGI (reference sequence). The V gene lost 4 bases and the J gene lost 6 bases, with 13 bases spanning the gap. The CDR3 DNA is TGTGCCAGCAGTTCCCGACAGGCTATTCAGCCCCAGCATTTT. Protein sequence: CASSSRQAIQPQHF.

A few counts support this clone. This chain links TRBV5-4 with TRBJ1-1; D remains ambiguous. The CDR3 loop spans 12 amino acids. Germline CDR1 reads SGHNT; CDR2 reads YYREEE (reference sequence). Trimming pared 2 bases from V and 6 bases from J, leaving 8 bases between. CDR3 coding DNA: TGTGCCAGCAGCTTCCCTCACGCTGAAGCTTTCTTT. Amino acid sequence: CASSFPHAEAFF.

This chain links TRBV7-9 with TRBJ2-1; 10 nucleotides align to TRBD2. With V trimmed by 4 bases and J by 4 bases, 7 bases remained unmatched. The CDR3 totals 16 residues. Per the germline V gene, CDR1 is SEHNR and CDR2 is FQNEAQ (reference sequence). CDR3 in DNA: TGTGCCAGCAGCTCGGAGCGGGAGGGCCTGTACAATGAGCAGTTCTTC. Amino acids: CASSSEREGLYNEQFF.

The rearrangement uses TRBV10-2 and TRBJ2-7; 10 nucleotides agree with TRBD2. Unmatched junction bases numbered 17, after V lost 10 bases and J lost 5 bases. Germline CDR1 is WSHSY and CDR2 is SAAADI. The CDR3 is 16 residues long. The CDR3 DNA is TGCGCCACCCTTTTTCCCGGACTAGCGGCGCACGACGAGCAGTACTTC. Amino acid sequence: CATLFPGLAAHDEQYF.

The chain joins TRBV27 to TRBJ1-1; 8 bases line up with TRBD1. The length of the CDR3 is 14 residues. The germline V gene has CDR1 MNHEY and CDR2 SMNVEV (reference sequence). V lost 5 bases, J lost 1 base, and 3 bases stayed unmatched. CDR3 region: CASSPGQGNTEAFF. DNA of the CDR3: TGTGCCAGCAGTCCCGGACAGGGGAACACTGAAGCTTTCTTT.

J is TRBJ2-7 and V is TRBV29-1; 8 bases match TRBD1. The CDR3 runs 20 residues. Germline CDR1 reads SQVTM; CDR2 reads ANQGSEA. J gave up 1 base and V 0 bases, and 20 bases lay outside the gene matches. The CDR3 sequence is CSVEDRIRTGSIPTSYEQYF. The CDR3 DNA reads TGCAGCGTTGAAGATCGGATTAGGACAGGGAGCATTCCAACGTCCTACGAGCAGTACTTC.

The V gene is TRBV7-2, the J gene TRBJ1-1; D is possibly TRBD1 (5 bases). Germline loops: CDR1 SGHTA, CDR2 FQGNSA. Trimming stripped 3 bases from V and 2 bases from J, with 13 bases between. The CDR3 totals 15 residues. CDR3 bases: TGTGCCAGCAGCTTTTTACTAGGGGCCAACACTGAAGCTTTCTTT. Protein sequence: CASSFLLGANTEAFF. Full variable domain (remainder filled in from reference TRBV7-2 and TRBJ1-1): GAGVSQSPSNKVTEKGKDVELRCDPISGHTALYWYRQSLGQGLEFLIYFQGNSAPDKSGLPSDRFSAERTGGSVSTLTIQRTQQEDSAVYLCASSFLLGANTEAFFGQGTRLTVV.

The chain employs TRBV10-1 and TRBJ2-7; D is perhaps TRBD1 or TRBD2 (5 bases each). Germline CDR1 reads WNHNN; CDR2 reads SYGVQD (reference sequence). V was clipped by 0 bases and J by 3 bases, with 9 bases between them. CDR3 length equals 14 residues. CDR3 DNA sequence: TGCGCCAGCAGTGAGTCGATTGGGGGCTACGAGCAGTACTTC. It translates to CASSESIGGYEQYF.